A single sample is the source of the 19 T cell receptor beta chains below, sequenced in a study of regulatory T cells in long-lasting Graves disease. Indicated time point: newly diagnosed GD, antithyroid drugs for less than 3 months. The TCR library used RNA extracted from PBMCs. CDR3-region Arm-PCR and iRepertoire HTBI primers produced the TCR beta libraries. MiXCR, run by TCRdb on the multiplex PCR reads, gives a single entry per CDR3 protein. Seen here are about 540,000 distinct CDR3 sequences, roughly 14% observed once, and the top ten hold 10%. The sample was also reused in another study, on T cells in Graves' hyperthyroidism and ophthalmopathy.

The sample consisted of peripheral blood mononuclear cells (PBMCs), taken at new diagnosis, from a patient treated with antithyroid drugs. Receptors originate from a man in his thirties or forties with Graves disease.

This clonotype was detected ten times or more. The chain uses TRBV28 and TRBJ2-6; the D is unclear. Trimming took 5 bases from V and 0 from J, leaving 11 bases between them. Germline V gene data show CDR1 as MDHEN and CDR2 as SYDVKM. CDR3 length: 16 residues. In DNA, the CDR3 is TGTGCCAGCAGTCCGCAAACAGACTCTGGGGCCAACGTCCTGACTTTC. It codes for CASSPQTDSGANVLTF. Filled out from reference TRBV28 and TRBJ2-6, the complete variable domain reads DVKVTQSSRYLVKRTGEKVFLECVQDMDHENMFWYRQDPGLGLRLIYFSYDVKMKEKGDIPEGYSVSREKKERFSLILESASTNQTSMYLCASSPQTDSGANVLTFGAGSRLTVL.

This sequence joins TRBV11-2 and TRBJ1-3; maybe TRBD1 (5 bases). The germline V and J ends were trimmed by 2 bases and 4 bases, with 21 bases remaining between them. CDR1 and CDR2 (germline): SGHAT, FQNNGV. This CDR3 has 18 residues. CDR3 coding DNA: TGTGCCAGCAGCTTAAAGGAGGGGCGGCCTGAGAAGGGAAACACCATATATTTT. Residues: CASSLKEGRPEKGNTIYF.

The table lists this clonotype with many counts. The chain carries TRBV29-1 and TRBJ1-2; a possible D gene is TRBD1 (5 bases). This CDR3 region has 11 residues. Looked up from germline, CDR1 is SQVTM and CDR2 is ANQGSEA. Trimming pared 5 bases from V and 6 bases from J, leaving 10 bases between. The CDR3 sequence: CSVFQGNGYTF. The CDR3 DNA sequence: TGCAGCGTTTTTCAGGGTAATGGCTACACCTTC.

This clonotype was counted ten times or more. The chain links TRBV12-3 or TRBV12-4 to TRBJ1-1; D possibly corresponds to TRBD1 (6 bases). V lost 7 bases to trimming and J lost 5 bases, with 14 bases between them. This CDR3 region has 13 residues. CDR3 nucleotides: TGTGCCAGCAAAACAGGGTATCGGACTGAAGCTTTCTTT. It yields the protein CASKTGYRTEAFF.

The chain recombines TRBV20-1 with TRBJ1-5; D is uncertain. The CDR3 sequence is 14 residues long. V was clipped by 1 base and J by 4 bases, with 11 bases between them. Germline CDR1 DFQATT, CDR2 SNEGSKA (reference sequence). This CDR3 reads CSARGVDGNQPQHF. CDR3 coding DNA: TGCAGTGCTAGAGGGGTGGACGGTAATCAGCCCCAGCATTTT.

The CDR3 loop reads CATRWRSSYEQYF. The CDR3 coding sequence is TGTGCCACCCGGTGGAGGAGCTCCTACGAGCAGTACTTC. This chain joins TRBV6-1 and TRBJ2-7; a possible D gene is TRBD2 (5 bases). Deletions cut 10 bases from V and 0 bases from J, with 13 bases between. The CDR3 consists of 13 residues. Germline V gives CDR1 MNHNS, CDR2 SASEGT.

This clonotype showed up just a few times. The V call is TRBV12-3 or TRBV12-4, the J call TRBJ2-5, with a possible D match to TRBD2 (6 bases). The CDR3 sequence is 14 residues long. Trimming left V 2 bases short and J 1 base short, with 8 bases between. CDR3 region: CASSLPAGQETQYF. CDR3 nucleotides: TGTGCCAGCAGTTTACCAGCGGGCCAAGAGACCCAGTACTTC.

J is TRBJ1-2 and V is TRBV27; TRBD1 agrees at 9 bases. This CDR3 has 15 amino acids. With 0 bases clipped from V and 8 bases from J, the junction kept 7 bases outside the gene matches. From germline, CDR1 is MNHEY and CDR2 SMNVEV (reference sequence). The CDR3 reads CASSLSLQGARGYTF. The DNA for the CDR3 is TGTGCCAGCAGTTTATCGTTACAGGGGGCACGCGGCTACACCTTC.

This clonotype was counted at least ten times. The chain links TRBV11-2 to TRBJ1-3; D not certain. V shed 1 base and J shed 1 base, with 11 bases lying between them. CDR3 length: 16 amino acids. From germline, CDR1 is SGHAT and CDR2 FQNNGV. The CDR3 nucleotides are TGTGCCAGCAGCTTAGTGACGGGGTGGTCTGGAAACACCATATATTTT. This encodes CASSLVTGWSGNTIYF.

This clonotype was seen just once. It differs at one base from a far larger clone, so likely a read error. The J gene is TRBJ2-1, the V gene TRBV28; 11 nucleotides align to TRBD2. The last part of the DNA fits TRBJ2-5 better; the J call may be wrong. The length of the CDR3 is 17 residues. Germline values: CDR1 MDHEN, CDR2 SYDVKM. The CDR3 DNA sequence: TGTGCCAGCAGTCCCCTTAGCGGGGGGGCCATCGGGGAGACCCAGTACTTC. It is translated as CASSPLSGGAIGETQYF.

J is TRBJ2-5 and V is TRBV7-2; 7 bases fit TRBD2. The V gene end was trimmed by 4 bases and the J gene end by 13 bases; junction bases not matched to a gene: 21. Germline CDR1 reads SGHTA; CDR2 reads FQGNSA. This CDR3 spans 16 amino acids. The CDR3 sequence is CASSSIKRDLQEAPYF. The CDR3 DNA reads TGTGCCAGCAGCTCTATCAAGCGGGATCTACAAGAGGCCCCGTACTTC. The variable domain in full, with the rest retrieved from reference TRBV7-2 and TRBJ2-5, is GAGVSQSPSNKVTEKGKDVELRCDPISGHTALYWYRQSLGQGLEFLIYFQGNSAPDKSGLPSDRFSAERTGGSVSTLTIQRTQQEDSAVYLCASSSIKRDLQEAPYFGPGTRLLVL.

This clonotype was recorded many times. In nucleotides, the CDR3 is TGTGCCAGCAGGGACTTAACAGGTTACGAGCAGTACTTC. It codes for CASRDLTGYEQYF. The chain combines TRBV6-1 with TRBJ2-7; D assignment may be TRBD1 or TRBD2 (5 bases each). Per germline, CDR1 MNHNS and CDR2 SASEGT. With 6 bases removed from V and 4 bases from J, the gap between germline ends came to 13 bases. The CDR3 is 13 amino acids.

This clonotype has at least ten counts. The genes are TRBV24-1 and TRBJ2-1, with 7 positions matching TRBD2. Per the germline V gene, CDR1 is KGHDR and CDR2 is SFDVKD. V shed 0 bases, J shed 5 bases, and the junction held 3 bases outside the gene matches. The CDR3 runs 15 residues. The CDR3 nucleotides read TGTGCCACCAGTGATTTGGGGCTAGCGGACAATGAGCAGTTCTTC. Translated, it gives CATSDLGLADNEQFF.

This clonotype was counted at least ten times. The chain couples TRBV19 to TRBJ2-7, with D possibly matching TRBD2 (6 bases). The CDR3 is made up of 15 amino acids. In germline, CDR1 is LNHDA, CDR2 SQIVND (reference sequence). Trimming pared 6 bases from V and 2 bases from J, leaving 17 bases between. CDR3 DNA sequence: TGTGCCAGTAGCCCCGCGGAGGGACCGACCTACGAGCAGTACTTC. Translating gives CASSPAEGPTYEQYF.

Ten or more counts support this clonotype. CDR3 sequence reads: CASSPKGTPYNEQFF. The DNA of the CDR3 is TGTGCCAGCAGTCCCAAGGGGACCCCCTACAATGAGCAGTTCTTC. The chain couples TRBV27 to TRBJ2-1; D possibly uses TRBD1 or TRBD2 (5 bases each). Germline CDR1 is MNHEY and CDR2 is SMNVEV (reference sequence). V was trimmed by 5 bases and J by 2 bases, leaving 13 bases between them. CDR3 length equals 15 residues.

This clonotype was picked up many times. The gene calls are TRBV20-1 and TRBJ2-7; a possible D gene is TRBD1 (6 bases). Trimming removed 3 bases at V and 0 bases at J, with 12 bases between. Per germline, CDR1 DFQATT and CDR2 SNEGSKA (reference sequence). The CDR3 loop spans 14 amino acids. CDR3 DNA sequence: TGCAGTGCTAGTTATGGGGGCCCCTCCTACGAGCAGTACTTC. Translating it yields CSASYGGPSYEQYF.

This clonotype has more than one count but fewer than ten. The rearrangement uses TRBV20-1 and TRBJ2-2; D remains ambiguous. The V gene lost 5 bases and the J gene lost 4 bases, with 20 bases spanning the gap. CDR3 size: 16 residues. Germline CDR1 and CDR2: DFQATT and SNEGSKA (reference sequence). CDR3 in DNA: TGCAGTGCTGACCACCGAAAGGGATTGGGCACCGGGGAGCTGTTTTTT. It yields the protein CSADHRKGLGTGELFF.

This clonotype was recorded a few times. This chain joins TRBV27 and TRBJ1-1; a weak D match, TRBD1 (5 bases). CDR3 length equals 15 residues. Germline loops: CDR1 MNHEY, CDR2 SMNVEV (reference sequence). Trimming took 8 bases from V and 0 from J, leaving 16 bases between them. In nucleotides, the CDR3 is TGTGCCAGCTGGCCGGGGCAGCCACTGAACACTGAAGCTTTCTTT. Protein product: CASWPGQPLNTEAFF.

This clonotype was observed many times. The rearrangement uses TRBV2 and TRBJ1-5; the D gene is possibly TRBD1 (5 bases). Germline CDR1 is SNHLY and CDR2 is FYNNEI. V was pared by 4 bases and J by 7 bases, with 14 bases between. This CDR3 has 14 residues. The CDR3 loop is CASSVGTTSQPQHF. The CDR3 DNA follows: TGTGCCAGCAGTGTAGGGACGACATCCCAGCCCCAGCATTTT. The entire variable domain, with the rest obtained from reference TRBV2 and TRBJ1-5, is as follows: EPEVTQTPSHQVTQMGQEVILRCVPISNHLYFYWYRQILGQKVEFLVSFYNNEISEKSEIFDDQFSVERPDGSNFTLKIRSTKLEDSAMYFCASSVGTTSQPQHFGDGTRLSIL.